A single sample is the source of the 18 T cell receptor beta chains below, sequenced in a study of shared clonotypes between healthy human individuals (dated by TCRdb to the early 2020s). The library came from the immunoSEQ multiplex PCR assay. The clones in this table, taken by TCRdb from immuneACCESS, are in-frame only. Not every clone is retained; where verified, under half of the shortfall comes from an unresolved V gene, and the cause of the rest is unknown. Across this sample there are some 1 million clones, with under 80% seen only once. Jointly, the top ten make up approximately 1.5% of the sample. Sequencing used memory CD4+ T cells sorted from blood. Reading the label with the study, this specimen's cell subset or site is: CD45RA-negative fraction. The receptors originated from a man aged 18-30 years in good health.

CDR3 coding DNA: TGTGCCAGCAGCTTGAAACAGGGAGGTCCGAATGAGCAGTTCTTC. Amino acid sequence: CASSLKQGGPNEQFF. This chain connects TRBV5-4 to TRBJ2-1; D might be TRBD1 or TRBD2, each matching 6 bases. Trimming removed 1 base from V and 7 bases from J, with 15 bases in between. The CDR3 has 15 residues. Per germline, CDR1 SGHNT and CDR2 YYREEE (reference sequence).

Only one count was recorded for this clone. The chain is built from TRBV6-1 and TRBJ1-3, with a possible D match to TRBD1 (6 bases). The CDR3 runs to 16 residues. Germline V gives CDR1 MNHNS, CDR2 SASEGT. The V end lost 3 bases, the J end lost 1 base, and 13 bases lay between the germline ends. In nucleotides, the CDR3 is TGTGCCAGCAGTGATCGGGGGGCCCAGTCTGGAAACACCATATATTTT. Translated, it gives CASSDRGAQSGNTIYF.

A word on this clone: Other nucleotide sequences in the sample specify the same CDR3. The chain joins TRBV2 to TRBJ2-5; 10 bases are a match to TRBD1. Looked up from germline, CDR1 is SNHLY and CDR2 is FYNNEI. This CDR3 is built from 14 residues. The ends lost 5 bases at V and 5 bases at J; junction bases unmatched: 5. CDR3 protein: CASSPDRGPETQYF. CDR3 coding DNA: TGTGCCAGCAGTCCCGACAGGGGGCCTGAGACCCAGTACTTC.

The chain recombines TRBV6-1 with TRBJ1-2; D call uncertain. V gave up 4 bases and J gave up 3 bases, with 9 bases separating them. The CDR3 extends over 13 amino acids. Germline CDR1 and CDR2: MNHNS and SASEGT. CDR3 sequence (DNA): TGTGCCAGCAGTGTACAAGGGCACTATGGCTACACCTTC. This gives the protein CASSVQGHYGYTF.

In its sample, this clone was seen once. The genes are TRBV10-1 and TRBJ1-3, with a possible D match to TRBD1 (6 bases). The V end lost 6 bases, the J end lost 0 bases, and 15 bases lay between the germline ends. The CDR3 has 16 residues. The germline V gene encodes CDR1 WNHNN and CDR2 SYGVQD (reference sequence). The CDR3 is CASSSTGFVSGNTIYF. The CDR3 nucleotides are TGCGCCAGCAGCTCTACAGGGTTCGTCTCTGGAAACACCATATATTTT.

This chain links TRBV30 with TRBJ2-3; the D gene is possibly TRBD2 (7 bases). Germline CDR1 and CDR2: GTSNPN and SVGIG (reference sequence). The germline V and J ends were trimmed by 0 bases and 3 bases, with 13 bases remaining between them. This CDR3 comprises 15 residues. CDR3 loop: CAWSVQGGGTDTQYF. The CDR3 DNA is TGTGCCTGGAGTGTACAGGGCGGGGGAACAGATACGCAGTATTTT. Based on the CDR3 plus reference TRBV30 and TRBJ2-3, the full variable domain is SQTIHQWPATLVQPVGSPLSLECTVEGTSNPNLYWYRQAAGRGLQLLFYSVGIGQISSEVPQNLSASRPQDRQFILSSKKLLLSDSGFYLCAWSVQGGGTDTQYFGPGTRLTVL.

The chain is built from TRBV4-2 and TRBJ2-7; D remains unclear. Trimming pared 1 base from V and 4 bases from J, leaving 11 bases between. The CDR3 consists of 14 residues. Germline lookup yields CDR1 LGHNA and CDR2 YNFKEQ. CDR3 region: CASSQAHYQYEQYF. DNA for the CDR3: TGTGCCAGCAGCCAAGCCCACTATCAGTACGAGCAGTACTTC.

This chain joins TRBV18 and TRBJ1-2; 11 bases agree with TRBD1. V dropped 2 bases and J dropped 4; count of bases not matched to a gene: 9. Germline CDR1 reads KGHSH; CDR2 reads LQKENI. There are 17 residues in the CDR3. Here the CDR3 DNA reads TGTGCCAGCTCACCAAACACGCCTGGACAGGGGGCCTATGGCTACACCTTC. It specifies CASSPNTPGQGAYGYTF. The full variable domain, its missing parts supplied by reference TRBV18 and TRBJ1-2, is NAGVMQNPRHLVRRRGQEARLRCSPMKGHSHVYWYRQLPEEGLKFMVYLQKENIIDESGMPKERFSAEFPKEGPSILRIQQVVRGDSAAYFCASSPNTPGQGAYGYTFGSGTRLTVV.

The rearrangement joins TRBV6-1 to TRBJ1-3, with D possibly matching TRBD1 (5 bases). Trimming took off 1 base at V and 1 base at J, with 11 bases between the two ends. This CDR3 has 16 residues. Per germline, CDR1 MNHNS and CDR2 SASEGT. Written as DNA, the CDR3 is TGTGCCAGCAGTGAAGTTTCTGGGGGGTCTGGAAACACCATATATTTT. Protein: CASSEVSGGSGNTIYF.

The rearrangement links TRBV18 to TRBJ2-2; no clear D gene. V was shortened by 3 bases and J by 9 bases, with 20 bases between the two germline ends. The CDR3 is 16 amino acids. Germline V CDR1 and CDR2: KGHSH, LQKENI. The CDR3 sequence: CASSPVLLLPDRELFF. Written as DNA, the CDR3 is TGTGCCAGCTCACCCGTACTACTCCTCCCGGACCGGGAGCTGTTTTTT.

This clone came up many times. The genes are TRBV11-2 and TRBJ2-1; D remains ambiguous. Germline assignment: CDR1 SGHAT and CDR2 FQNNGV. The V end was cut by 1 base, the J end by 7 bases, with 14 bases between. There are 15 residues in the CDR3. CDR3 DNA sequence: TGTGCCAGCAGCTTAGGCCCCCAGGAGAGGAATGAGCAGTTCTTC. Translating gives CASSLGPQERNEQFF.

The gene calls are TRBV20-1 and TRBJ2-3; no clear D gene. In germline, CDR1 is DFQATT, CDR2 SNEGSKA (reference sequence). The CDR3 has 11 amino acids. Trimming took 3 bases from V and 5 from J, leaving 6 bases between them. CDR3 nucleotide sequence: TGCAGTGCTAGGCTCCGAGATACGCAGTATTTT. The encoded protein is CSARLRDTQYF.

J is TRBJ2-7 and V is TRBV18; 14 positions agree with TRBD2. The CDR3 has 17 residues. V dropped 2 bases and J dropped 0; count of bases not matched to a gene: 3. Germline V gene sequence: CDR1 KGHSH, CDR2 LQKENI. This CDR3 reads CASSPRTSGGNSYEQYF. CDR3 nucleotide sequence: TGTGCCAGCTCACCAAGGACTAGCGGGGGGAACTCCTACGAGCAGTACTTC. Based on the CDR3 plus reference TRBV18 and TRBJ2-7, the full variable domain is NAGVMQNPRHLVRRRGQEARLRCSPMKGHSHVYWYRQLPEEGLKFMVYLQKENIIDESGMPKERFSAEFPKEGPSILRIQQVVRGDSAAYFCASSPRTSGGNSYEQYFGPGTRLTVT.

This clone has a handful of counts. The V and J genes are TRBV7-2 and TRBJ2-2, with TRBD1 matching over 8 bases. The CDR3 has 15 amino acids. J lost 3 bases, V lost 3 bases, and 3 bases had no gene match. Per the germline V gene, CDR1 is SGHTA and CDR2 is FQGNSA. CDR3 sequence reads: CASSFTTGDTGELFF. CDR3 DNA sequence: TGTGCCAGCAGCTTCACGACAGGGGACACCGGGGAGCTGTTTTTT.

This rearrangement joins TRBV30 to TRBJ2-6, with TRBD1 matching over 8 bases. The CDR3 covers 15 residues. From germline, CDR1 is GTSNPN and CDR2 SVGIG (reference sequence). The junction had 6 bases not matched to a gene; V was cut back by 4 bases and J by 4 bases. CDR3 in DNA: TGTGCCTGGACCCGGGACAGGTCCGGGGCCAACGTCCTGACTTTC. Translation: CAWTRDRSGANVLTF.

This rearrangement joins TRBV27 to TRBJ2-4, with 16 bases fitting TRBD2. Germline loops: CDR1 MNHEY, CDR2 SMNVEV (reference sequence). The CDR3 extends over 24 amino acids. Trimming took 0 bases from V and 0 from J; bases not matched to a gene: 17. The CDR3 DNA is TGTGCCAGCAGTTTATCCCGCCCCATATCCGGGACTAGCGGGGGGGTTCTAGCCAAAAACATTCAGTACTTC. Its protein is CASSLSRPISGTSGGVLAKNIQYF.

Details on this clone: Within the sample, other DNA sequences also encode this same CDR3. The genes are TRBV6-5 and TRBJ1-2; the match to TRBD1 covers 9 bases. The germline V gene encodes CDR1 MNHEY and CDR2 SVGAGI. The CDR3 spans 13 residues. Trimming removed 4 bases from V and 4 bases from J; junction bases left unmatched: 1. Here the CDR3 reads CASSLDRGYGYTF. The CDR3 bases are TGTGCCAGCAGTTTGGACAGGGGCTATGGCTACACCTTC.

The J gene is TRBJ1-1, the V gene TRBV18; possible D gene TRBD1, 5 bases. Germline CDR1 is KGHSH and CDR2 is LQKENI. This CDR3 has 16 residues. The V end lost 0 bases, the J end lost 0 bases, and 11 bases lay between the germline ends. CDR3 sequence: CASSPPAGVVNTEAFF. DNA for the CDR3: TGTGCCAGCTCACCACCGGCGGGGGTAGTGAACACTGAAGCTTTCTTT.